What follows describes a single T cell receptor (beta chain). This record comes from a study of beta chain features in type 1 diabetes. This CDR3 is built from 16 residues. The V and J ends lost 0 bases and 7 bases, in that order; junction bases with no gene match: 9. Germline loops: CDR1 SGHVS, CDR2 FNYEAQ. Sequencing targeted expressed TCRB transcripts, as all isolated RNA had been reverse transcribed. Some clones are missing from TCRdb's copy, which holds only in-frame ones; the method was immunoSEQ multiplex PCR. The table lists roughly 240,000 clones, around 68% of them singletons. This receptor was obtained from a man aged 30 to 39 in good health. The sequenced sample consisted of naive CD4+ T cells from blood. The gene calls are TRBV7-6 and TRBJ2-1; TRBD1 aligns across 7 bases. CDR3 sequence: CASSLALQGVGNEQFF. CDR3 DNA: TGTGCCAGCAGCTTAGCGCTGCAGGGGGTAGGAAATGAGCAGTTCTTC.